This T cell receptor beta chain is from a study of CD8 T cells in ankylosing spondylitis. V gave up 8 bases and J gave up 4 bases, with 14 bases separating them. This CDR3 is 14 amino acids long. At least ten counts were recorded for this clonotype. What it binds is unknown. Regarding the study as a whole: One TCR beta motif, made up of roughly 8 highly homologous variants, appeared characteristic of ankylosing spondylitis blood.

TCRdb used MiXCR to reprocess the 5' RACE reads, holding one entry per CDR3 protein. Altogether 450,000 to 550,000 distinct CDR3 sequences are present, 5.3% being singletons, with the ten largest covering 3% to 4.5%. This TCR derives from a male donor with ankylosing spondylitis. The sample consisted of blood, either unsorted or a sorted T cell fraction (not recorded which). This chain joins TRBV12-3 or TRBV12-4 and TRBJ1-4; no firm D call. The DNA of the CDR3 is TGTGCCAGCTCCTCCGGGGAGGGTAATGAAAAACTGTTTTTT. Translated, it gives CASSSGEGNEKLFF.